Listed below are T cell receptor beta chains from one sample, sequenced in a study of T cell changes during pregnancy in multiple sclerosis. TCRdb keeps only in-frame clones here, not all; method: immunoSEQ multiplex PCR. The table shows roughly 100,000 clones, with about 90% occurring only once. Sequenced here: peripheral blood, sampled after pregnancy. Receptor source: a female donor with multiple sclerosis, enrolled in a pregnancy study. Both conserved end residues are part of each CDR3. The D gene is left open where the match is weak. Size is omitted from some rows. Given values are once, few, many or a class for expanded clones.

V,D,size,length,J,DNA,CDR3
TRBV7-9,TRBD1,NA,17,TRBJ2-7,TGTGCCAGCAGCCGAGGGACCGATACAACAGGGGCCTACGAGCAGTACTTC,CASSRGTDTTGAYEQYF
TRBV7-2,NA,NA,15,TRBJ2-7,TGTGCCAGCAGCTTTGGGAGACGGGCAGTCAACGAGCAGTACTTC,CASSFGRRAVNEQYF
TRBV7-8,TRBD2,NA,18,TRBJ2-1,TGTGCCAGCAGCTTATTTATCGGGGGACTAGCGTATAACAATGAGCAGTTCTTC,CASSLFIGGLAYNNEQFF
TRBV5-4,NA,NA,14,TRBJ1-1,TGTGCCAGCAGCTTGGGACAGCCGAACACTGAAGCTTTCTTT,CASSLGQPNTEAFF
TRBV7-3,TRBD1,NA,14,TRBJ1-2,TGTGCCAGCAGCCCGGGACAGGGGGAGTCGGGCTACACCTTC,CASSPGQGESGYTF
TRBV7-9,TRBD1,NA,14,TRBJ2-7,TGTGCCAGCAGCTACAGGGACAGGGGCTACGAGCAGTACTTC,CASSYRDRGYEQYF
TRBV6-6,NA,few,15,TRBJ1-1,TGTGCCAGCAGTTTCCGCCGGACCAGGGACACTGAAGCTTTCTTT,CASSFRRTRDTEAFF
TRBV4-2,NA,NA,16,TRBJ1-6,TGTGCCAGCAGCCCCTTTGGTACTTTTGATAATTCACCCCTCCACTTT,CASSPFGTFDNSPLHF
TRBV5-8,NA,NA,19,TRBJ2-2,TGTGCCAGCAGCTTGGTGGTTATTTCGGTACTGACAAACACCGGGGAGCTGTTTTTT,CASSLVVISVLTNTGELFF
TRBV7-9,NA,NA,14,TRBJ1-5,TGTGCCAGCAGCTCAACCGGGAGCAATCAGCCCCAGCATTTT,CASSSTGSNQPQHF
TRBV4-2,TRBD1,NA,16,TRBJ1-4,TGTGCCAGCAGCCAAGGAATTGACAGGGGAGGCGAAAAACTGTTTTTT,CASSQGIDRGGEKLFF
TRBV2,TRBD1,NA,15,TRBJ1-2,TGTGCCAGCACCAAAGGACAGGGGGCACACTATGGCTACACCTTC,CASTKGQGAHYGYTF
TRBV7-9,NA,NA,13,TRBJ1-1,TGTGCCAGTCAACAGGGACCGAACACTGAAGCTTTCTTT,CASQQGPNTEAFF
TRBV5-8,NA,NA,13,TRBJ1-5,TGTGCCAGCAGCTCCGCAGGGAATCAGCCCCAGCATTTT,CASSSAGNQPQHF